The TCR beta chain described here comes from a study of low-dose radiotherapy and immunotherapy resistance in tumors. The overall study: Cohort 1 was given 0.5 Gy per fraction every 2 weeks, for 6.5 Gy total.

Priming of first-strand cDNA relied on TRAV- and TRBV-specific primers (covering alpha and beta chains). Amplification of TCRs used a constant-region primer and V-primer adapter for approximately 19 PCR cycles. From the reads, TCRdb called clonotypes with MiXCR, one entry per CDR3 protein. The sample yields 85,000 to 95,000 distinct CDR3 sequences, approximately 22% seen once. CDR1 and CDR2 from the germline V gene are SGHNT and YENEEA. The CDR3 extends over 16 amino acids. Deletions cut 2 bases from V and 3 bases from J, with 14 bases between. Time point: after trial treatment. Treatment reported: LDRT plus nivolumab, ipilimumab, low-dose cyclophosphamide and aspirin (RACIN trial). Patients who could take part had advanced solid tumors with no tumor-infiltrating lymphocytes.

The sequencing used PBMCs, collected after low-dose radiotherapy plus immunotherapy. The clonotype was recovered from a female donor with ovarian cancer. This chain links TRBV11-3 with TRBJ2-1, with D perhaps given as TRBD1 or TRBD2 (5 bases each). The CDR3 here is CASSLTGRTSYNEQFF. The CDR3, as DNA: TGTGCCAGCAGCTTAACGGGGCGGACAAGCTACAATGAGCAGTTCTTC.